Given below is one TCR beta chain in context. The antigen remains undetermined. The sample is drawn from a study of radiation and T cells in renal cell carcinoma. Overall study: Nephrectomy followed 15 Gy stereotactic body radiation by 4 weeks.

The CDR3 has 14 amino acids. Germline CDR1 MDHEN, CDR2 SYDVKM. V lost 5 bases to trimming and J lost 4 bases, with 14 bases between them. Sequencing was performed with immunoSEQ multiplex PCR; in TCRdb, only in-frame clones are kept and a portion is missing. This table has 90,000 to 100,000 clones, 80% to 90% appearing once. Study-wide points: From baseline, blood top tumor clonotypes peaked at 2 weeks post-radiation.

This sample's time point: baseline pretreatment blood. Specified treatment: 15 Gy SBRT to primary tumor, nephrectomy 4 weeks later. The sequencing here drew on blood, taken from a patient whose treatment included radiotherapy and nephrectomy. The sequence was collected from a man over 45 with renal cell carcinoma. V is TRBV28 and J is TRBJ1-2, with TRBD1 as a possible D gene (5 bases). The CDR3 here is CASSRWGAGYGYTF. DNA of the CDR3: TGTGCCAGCAGTAGGTGGGGCGCGGGCTATGGCTACACCTTC.